These 14 T cell receptor beta chains originate from one sample sequenced in a study of shared clonotypes between healthy human individuals. The protocol was immunoSEQ multiplex PCR, while the TCRdb copy is restricted to in-frame clones and leaves out a portion. The table includes about 2.4 million clones, 90% to 95% detected once. The sequenced sample consisted of naive CD4+ T cells sorted from blood. Noted subset: CD45RA+ positively selected. These TCRs come from a man between 18 and 35 years old in good health.

A word on this clone: The sample has other DNA sequences that encode this CDR3 too. The chain joins TRBV7-9 to TRBJ2-7; no reliable D call. CDR3 size: 13 residues. Germline V gene lookup returns CDR1 SEHNR and CDR2 FQNEAQ (reference sequence). The V and J ends lost 0 bases and 1 base respectively, with 4 bases between them. The CDR3 is CASSLAGSYEQYF. CDR3 DNA sequence: TGTGCCAGCAGCTTAGCCGGGTCCTACGAGCAGTACTTC.

The chain is built from TRBV12-5 and TRBJ2-6; D is unclear. CDR3 size: 17 residues. The germline CDR1 and CDR2 sequences are LGHNT and FRNRAP. V was cut by 2 bases and J by 0 bases, with 11 bases left in between. The CDR3 is CASGLSQVGSGANVLTF. In nucleotides, the CDR3 is TGTGCTAGTGGTTTGAGCCAGGTCGGCTCTGGGGCCAACGTCCTGACTTTC. The full variable domain, rest sourced from reference TRBV12-5 and TRBJ2-6, is DARVTQTPRHKVTEMGQEVTMRCQPILGHNTVFWYRQTMMQGLELLAYFRNRAPLDDSGMPKDRFSAEMPDATLATLKIQPSEPRDSAVYFCASGLSQVGSGANVLTFGAGSRLTVL.

The V gene is TRBV29-1, the J gene TRBJ1-2; 11 bases map to TRBD1. This CDR3 has 14 amino acids. With V trimmed by 7 bases and J by 4 bases, 8 bases remained unmatched. Germline CDR1 reads SQVTM; CDR2 reads ANQGSEA. The CDR3 loop reads CSARPGQGAYGYTF. DNA for the CDR3: TGCAGCGCTCGCCCCGGACAGGGGGCCTATGGCTACACCTTC.

With regard to this clone: The junction shows a germline mismatch at one end, possibly a read error. The chain links TRBV7-7 to TRBJ2-5, with 15 bases lining up with TRBD2. CDR3 size: 16 residues. CDR1 and CDR2 from the germline V gene are SSHAT and FNYEAQ (reference sequence). The CDR3 sequence is CASSTGLAGGRETQYF. In DNA form, the CDR3 reads TGTGCTAGCAGCACGGGACTAGCGGGAGGACGGGAGACCCAGTACTTC.

This chain links TRBV4-1 with TRBJ2-3; 10 bases agree with TRBD2. The CDR3 is made up of 16 amino acids. Germline CDR1 and CDR2: MGHRA and YSYEKL. V gave up 6 bases and J gave up 1 base; unmatched junction bases: 7. The CDR3 DNA is TGCGCCAGCAGTTACTCCGGGACTAGCGGCACAGATACGCAGTATTTT. Translating gives CASSYSGTSGTDTQYF.

This clone occurred a few times. The chain links TRBV30 to TRBJ1-5; the D is unclear. V was shortened by 3 bases and J by 0 bases, with 9 bases between the two germline ends. Germline assignment: CDR1 GTSNPN and CDR2 SVGIG (reference sequence). This CDR3 region has 14 residues. Written as DNA, the CDR3 is TGTGCCTGGAGGGACGGTTATAGCAATCAGCCCCAGCATTTT. This translates into CAWRDGYSNQPQHF.

This clone was detected a few times. Other DNA sequences in this sample translate to the same CDR3. The chain couples TRBV7-9 to TRBJ2-1; D is unresolved. V dropped 3 bases and J dropped 4 bases, with 1 base sitting between them. Per germline, CDR1 SEHNR and CDR2 FQNEAQ (reference sequence). The length of the CDR3 is 11 residues. CDR3 protein: CASSFYNEQFF. Written as DNA, the CDR3 is TGTGCCAGCAGCTTTTACAATGAGCAGTTCTTC. Variable domain in full (rest from reference TRBV7-9 and TRBJ2-1): DTGVSQNPRHKITKRGQNVTFRCDPISEHNRLYWYRQTLGQGPEFLTYFQNEAQLEKSRLLSDRFSAERPKGSFSTLEIQRTEQGDSAMYLCASSFYNEQFFGPGTRLTVL.

The V and J genes are TRBV5-4 and TRBJ2-7, with 11 bases that match TRBD2. The CDR3 runs 14 residues. Per germline, CDR1 SGHNT and CDR2 YYREEE (reference sequence). The V segment lost 3 bases and the J segment 5 bases; nucleotides outside the gene matches: 4. This CDR3 reads CASSSPGLADEQYF. CDR3 sequence (DNA): TGTGCCAGCAGCTCTCCGGGACTAGCGGACGAGCAGTACTTC.

V is TRBV18 and J is TRBJ1-2, with D unresolved. The CDR3 extends over 16 amino acids. Germline V gives CDR1 KGHSH, CDR2 LQKENI. Trimming stripped 2 bases from V and 6 bases from J, with 19 bases between. CDR3 in amino acids: CASSPGLNRAGDGYTF. Written as DNA, the CDR3 is TGTGCCAGCTCACCAGGCTTGAACCGGGCAGGAGATGGCTACACCTTC.

The gene calls are TRBV6-5 and TRBJ1-5, with 8 bases aligning to TRBD1. V dropped 0 bases and J dropped 6; count of bases not matched to a gene: 4. CDR3 length equals 15 residues. From germline, CDR1 is MNHEY and CDR2 SVGAGI. The CDR3 region has the DNA TGTGCCAGCAGTTACTCGGCCGGGACAGGTCAGCCCCAGCATTTT. This codes for CASSYSAGTGQPQHF.

Details on this clone: This sample includes further DNA sequences coding for the same CDR3. This chain connects TRBV10-3 to TRBJ2-7, with a tentative D call TRBD1 (5 bases). Germline-derived CDR1 and CDR2 are ENHRY and SYGVKD. This CDR3 contains 13 residues. V lost 8 bases, J lost 0 bases, and 11 bases lay in between. The CDR3 here is CAISTVSSYEQYF. Written as DNA, the CDR3 is TGTGCCATCTCGACAGTCAGCTCCTACGAGCAGTACTTC.

The rearrangement links TRBV2 to TRBJ1-5; weak D call: TRBD1 (5 bases). V was cut by 6 bases and J by 2 bases, with 14 bases left in between. CDR3 length equals 15 residues. Germline CDR1 and CDR2: SNHLY and FYNNEI. In DNA form, the CDR3 reads TGTGCCAGCAGCGGGAGCAGGGTGGGCAATCAGCCCCAGCATTTT. This codes for CASSGSRVGNQPQHF. Combining the CDR3 with reference TRBV2 and TRBJ1-5 gives the whole variable domain EPEVTQTPSHQVTQMGQEVILRCVPISNHLYFYWYRQILGQKVEFLVSFYNNEISEKSEIFDDQFSVERPDGSNFTLKIRSTKLEDSAMYFCASSGSRVGNQPQHFGDGTRLSIL.

J is TRBJ1-2 and V is TRBV5-5; 7 positions match TRBD1. V lost 2 bases, J lost 4 bases, and 5 bases stayed unmatched. The CDR3 length is 14 residues. Germline V gene data show CDR1 as SGHKS and CDR2 as YYEKEE (reference sequence). This chain's CDR3 is CASSLIDRVYGYTF. CDR3 nucleotide sequence: TGTGCCAGCAGCTTAATCGACAGGGTCTATGGCTACACCTTC.

This clone was picked up one time. This same CDR3 is encoded by further DNA sequences in the sample. The genes are TRBV5-1 and TRBJ2-2; 9 nucleotides match TRBD1. Trimming at V came to 3 bases and at J to 1 base, leaving 4 bases not matched to a gene. Germline V lookup: CDR1 SGHRS, CDR2 YFSETQ. The CDR3 consists of 16 residues. The CDR3 is CASSSLGQGNTGELFF. The DNA of the CDR3 is TGCGCCAGCAGCTCTTTGGGACAGGGGAACACCGGGGAGCTGTTTTTT.